Following are 15 T cell receptor beta chains from one sample sequenced in a study of T cell repertoires in aging, cancer and after chemotherapy. The template was genomic DNA from peripheral blood, not RNA. A mixed TRB-A/B primer pool amplified rearranged TRB by multiplex touch-down PCR. MiXCR, run by TCRdb on the multiplex PCR reads, gives a single entry per CDR3 protein. The sample lists some 2,000 distinct CDR3 sequences, about 20% seen once, with 50% to 70% in the top ten. Specimen: blood. The source is a human donor with a solid tumor.

This rearrangement joins TRBV7-9 to TRBJ1-1; D unresolved. Germline CDR1 and CDR2: SEHNR and FQNEAQ (reference sequence). V was shortened by 3 bases and J by 1 base, with 6 bases between the two germline ends. The CDR3 spans 13 residues. In DNA, the CDR3 is TGTGCCAGCAGCTTGCAGGAGAACACTGAAGCTTTCTTT. Protein: CASSLQENTEAFF.

This clonotype is termed medium-sized. The J gene is TRBJ2-7, the V gene TRBV5-4; the match to TRBD1 covers 8 bases. Trimming at V came to 4 bases and at J to 4 bases, leaving 10 bases not matched to a gene. Germline V gives CDR1 SGHNT, CDR2 YYREEE (reference sequence). CDR3 length equals 15 residues. This CDR3 is CASSRQGPYVYEQYF. Written as DNA, the CDR3 is TGTGCCAGCAGCCGACAGGGGCCCTATGTATACGAGCAGTACTTC.

By share, this clonotype ranks as large. The CDR3 sequence: CASKTGANYGYTF. As DNA, the CDR3 is TGTGCCAGCAAGACAGGAGCTAACTATGGCTACACCTTC. V and J are TRBV27 and TRBJ1-2; tentative D call: TRBD1 (6 bases). This CDR3 region has 13 residues. Trimming removed 7 bases from V and 0 bases from J, with 9 bases in between. Looked up from germline, CDR1 is MNHEY and CDR2 is SMNVEV (reference sequence).

This clonotype is medium-sized by share. The genes are TRBV19 and TRBJ2-2, with TRBD2 identical over 11 bases. Germline-derived CDR1 and CDR2 are LNHDA and SQIVND (reference sequence). This CDR3 spans 16 amino acids. The J segment lost 7 bases and the V segment lost 3 bases, leaving 7 bases of the junction unmatched. As DNA, the CDR3 is TGTGCCAGTAGTATGGACGGTGGACTAGCGGGCGGGGAGCTGTTTTTT. Translating it yields CASSMDGGLAGGELFF. Full variable domain (outside the CDR3, taken from reference TRBV19 and TRBJ2-2): DGGITQSPKYLFRKEGQNVTLSCEQNLNHDAMYWYRQDPGQGLRLIYYSQIVNDFQKGDIAEGYSVSREKKESFPLTVTSAQKNPTAFYLCASSMDGGLAGGELFFGEGSRLTVL.

This clonotype was seen more than once but under ten times. This chain connects TRBV5-1 to TRBJ2-3; D is possibly TRBD2 (6 bases). The CDR3 has 16 residues. V lost 3 bases to trimming and J lost 0 bases, with 14 bases between them. In germline, CDR1 is SGHRS, CDR2 YFSETQ. The CDR3 is CASSWLEGPSTDTQYF. CDR3 nucleotide sequence: TGCGCCAGCAGCTGGCTGGAGGGGCCTAGCACAGATACGCAGTATTTT.

The rearrangement joins TRBV5-1 to TRBJ2-2; 8 bases are shared with TRBD2. In germline, CDR1 is SGHRS, CDR2 YFSETQ. This CDR3 is built from 15 residues. Unmatched junction bases numbered 6, after V lost 2 bases and J lost 6 bases. The chain's CDR3 is CASSLDGRDAGELFF. As DNA, the CDR3 is TGCGCCAGCAGCTTAGACGGGAGGGACGCCGGGGAGCTGTTTTTT.

This clonotype is large. The chain employs TRBV6-5 and TRBJ2-7, with TRBD1 identical over 7 bases. The CDR3 totals 14 residues. V was clipped by 6 bases and J by 5 bases; unmatched bases: 10. Germline V lookup: CDR1 MNHEY, CDR2 SVGAGI. DNA for the CDR3: TGTGCCAGCAGCCCACCAGGGGGACGTAACGAGCAGTACTTC. Its protein product is CASSPPGGRNEQYF.

The chain employs TRBV11-2 and TRBJ2-7, with 16 bases that match TRBD2. The CDR3 covers 18 residues. The J segment lost 7 bases and the V segment lost 4 bases, leaving 13 bases of the junction unmatched. Germline values: CDR1 SGHAT, CDR2 FQNNGV. The CDR3 here is CASSSVRGTSGRAWEQYF. CDR3 nucleotides: TGTGCCAGCAGCTCGGTCCGCGGGACTAGCGGGAGGGCCTGGGAGCAGTACTTC.

V gene TRBV19 combines with J gene TRBJ2-4; the D is unclear. This CDR3 comprises 14 residues. The germline V and J ends were trimmed by 0 bases and 3 bases, with 6 bases remaining between them. The germline V gene encodes CDR1 LNHDA and CDR2 SQIVND (reference sequence). The CDR3 bases are TGTGCCAGTAGTATAGAAAACAGCAAAAACATTCAGTACTTC. Protein sequence: CASSIENSKNIQYF.

This chain links TRBV6-1 with TRBJ1-1; TRBD1 matches at 7 bases. The CDR3 consists of 14 residues. The V gene end was trimmed by 6 bases and the J gene end by 10 bases; junction bases not matched to a gene: 14. Germline assignment: CDR1 MNHNS and CDR2 SASEGT. The CDR3 loop reads CASRERGGLLGAFF. CDR3 bases: TGTGCCAGCAGGGAGAGAGGGGGCCTATTAGGAGCTTTCTTT.

This clonotype is medium-sized. This chain connects TRBV19 to TRBJ2-5; TRBD2 is a possible D gene (5 bases). CDR1 is LNHDA and CDR2 is SQIVND in the germline V gene (reference sequence). The ends were cut back, 5 bases at V and 2 bases at J, with 9 bases in the middle. This CDR3 contains 13 residues. CDR3 sequence: CASSRGGQETQYF. CDR3 nucleotide sequence: TGTGCCAGTAGTCGCGGAGGACAAGAGACCCAGTACTTC.

This clonotype has just a few counts. This chain joins TRBV6-2 or TRBV6-3 and TRBJ1-1, with D possibly matching TRBD1 (6 bases). The CDR3 is 13 residues long. V was pared by 6 bases and J by 1 base, with 9 bases between. Germline assignment: CDR1 MNHEY and CDR2 SVGEGT. In DNA form, the CDR3 reads TGTGCCAGCAGCTTGACAGGGAACACTGAAGCTTTCTTT. The encoded protein is CASSLTGNTEAFF.

In its sample, this clonotype is medium-sized. The CDR3 coding sequence is TGTGCCAGTAGTATAGGTGGGACAGCGACCTACAATGAGCAGTTCTTC. Protein product: CASSIGGTATYNEQFF. This sequence joins TRBV19 and TRBJ2-1, with 7 bases aligning to TRBD1. Per germline, CDR1 LNHDA and CDR2 SQIVND (reference sequence). This CDR3 has 16 amino acids. The V segment lost 1 base and the J segment 2 bases; nucleotides outside the gene matches: 5.

This clonotype counts as medium-sized. This chain links TRBV29-1 with TRBJ1-4; possibly TRBD1 for D (5 bases). V was shortened by 4 bases and J by 10 bases, with 19 bases between the two germline ends. The germline V gene has CDR1 SQVTM and CDR2 ANQGSEA. This CDR3 comprises 14 residues. CDR3 bases: TGCAGCGTTGCCTACACCCCGACCGGGGGAAAACTGTTTTTT. It encodes CSVAYTPTGGKLFF.

This clonotype was counted only a few times. The chain employs TRBV7-7 and TRBJ2-1; 9 bases match TRBD1. The CDR3 spans 15 residues. Looked up from germline, CDR1 is SSHAT and CDR2 is FNYEAQ (reference sequence). Trimming cost V 4 bases and J 7 bases; bases outside gene matches: 8. CDR3 sequence reads: CASSSGQGALNEQFF. The CDR3 coding sequence is TGTGCCAGCAGCTCGGGACAGGGTGCCCTAAATGAGCAGTTCTTC.